This T cell receptor beta chain was documented in a study of T cell repertoires in ileal Crohn's disease. Study-level findings and limits: Clonal expansions were more frequent in active smokers than non-smokers at surgery.

Notes on this clone: Its target is not known.

Adults with ileal or ileocolonic Crohn's disease and an indication for resection were eligible. Per sample, roughly 530 nanograms of biopsy DNA were TCRB immunosequenced. Assay: immunoSEQ multiplex PCR; the TCRdb copy retains only in-frame clones and omits some. The sample lists fewer than 10,000 clones, 80% seen once, with roughly 13% in the top ten. This CDR3 is 15 amino acids long. Germline CDR1 reads ENHRY; CDR2 reads SYGVKD. J lost 5 bases, V lost 7 bases, and 12 bases had no gene match. This receptor was taken from an adult with Crohn's disease. Sequencing input: ileal tissue. This sequence joins TRBV10-3 and TRBJ1-2; TRBD1 matches 8 bases. In DNA, the CDR3 is TGTGCCATCAACACAGGGGGGCTTAGCATTTATGGCTACACCTTC. It encodes CAINTGGLSIYGYTF.